This record looks at one TCR beta chain sequence and its context. No antigen is known for it. From the 5' RACE reads, TCRdb called clonotypes with MiXCR, one entry per CDR3 protein. The table lists a few hundred thousand distinct CDR3 sequences, about 5% of them singletons. This entry belongs to a study of T cells after yellow fever vaccination. Overall study results and limits: Weaker overall, the secondary response nonetheless peaked faster (day 5 versus 15).

V lost 1 base, J lost 5 bases, and 14 bases lay in between. The CDR3 is made up of 15 amino acids. Germline CDR1 and CDR2: SGHTA and FQGNSA. The rearrangement joins TRBV7-2 to TRBJ2-5; D might be TRBD2 (7 bases). This sequence originates from a man younger than 35 who received the YFV17D yellow fever vaccine. The sample in question was CD4+ T cells sorted from PBMCs, obtained on the day of the yellow fever booster vaccination. CDR3 in amino acids: CASSLVGGRVETQYF. CDR3 DNA: TGTGCCAGCAGCTTAGTGGGGGGGCGCGTTGAGACCCAGTACTTC.